These 4 T cell receptor beta chains came from one sample sequenced in a study of siplizumab effects on memory and regulatory T cells. Generated by immunoSEQ multiplex PCR, the TCRdb table keeps only in-frame clones and is missing some. The repertoire holds some 100,000 clones, approximately 94% seen once, with around 0.6% in the top ten. The source material was Tregs sorted from blood. These TCRs come from a human donor in good health.

The chain joins TRBV6-5 to TRBJ1-1; weak D call: TRBD1 (5 bases). Germline loops: CDR1 MNHEY, CDR2 SVGAGI. This CDR3 contains 14 residues. V was pared by 7 bases and J by 11 bases, with 23 bases between. The CDR3 DNA reads as TGTGCCAGCAAATCCCCCAGCGGGGCGGGTTTGGCTTTCTTT. This codes for CASKSPSGAGLAFF.

V usage is TRBV12-5 and J usage is TRBJ1-1; a weak D match, TRBD1 (5 bases). Trimming left V 3 bases short and J 0 bases short, with 20 bases between. Germline loops: CDR1 LGHNT, CDR2 FRNRAP. The CDR3 spans 18 residues. The CDR3 nucleotides are TGTGCTAGTGGTTTCGGAGGGACGTCGAGAATCATGAACACTGAAGCTTTCTTT. Its translation is CASGFGGTSRIMNTEAFF.

The J gene is TRBJ2-5, the V gene TRBV19; 7 positions match TRBD2. Germline CDR1 is LNHDA and CDR2 is SQIVND (reference sequence). J gave up 7 bases and V 9 bases, and 8 bases lay outside the gene matches. The CDR3 runs 12 residues. The CDR3 DNA sequence: TGTGCCAGGACTTCATCGGGGGGGACCCAGTACTTC. It specifies CARTSSGGTQYF.

The chain combines TRBV7-3 with TRBJ1-2, with D possibly matching TRBD1 (5 bases). The CDR3 covers 13 residues. The germline gives CDR1 SGHTA, CDR2 FQGTGA. With 5 bases removed from V and 0 bases from J, the gap between germline ends came to 7 bases. The CDR3 DNA sequence: TGTGCCAGCAGCCGGACACCTAACTATGGCTACACCTTC. It codes for CASSRTPNYGYTF. Drawing the rest from reference TRBV7-3 and TRBJ1-2, the complete variable domain is GAGVSQTPSNKVTEKGKYVELRCDPISGHTALYWYRQSLGQGPEFLIYFQGTGAADDSGLPNDRFFAVRPEGSVSTLKIQRTERGDSAVYLCASSRTPNYGYTFGSGTRLTVV.